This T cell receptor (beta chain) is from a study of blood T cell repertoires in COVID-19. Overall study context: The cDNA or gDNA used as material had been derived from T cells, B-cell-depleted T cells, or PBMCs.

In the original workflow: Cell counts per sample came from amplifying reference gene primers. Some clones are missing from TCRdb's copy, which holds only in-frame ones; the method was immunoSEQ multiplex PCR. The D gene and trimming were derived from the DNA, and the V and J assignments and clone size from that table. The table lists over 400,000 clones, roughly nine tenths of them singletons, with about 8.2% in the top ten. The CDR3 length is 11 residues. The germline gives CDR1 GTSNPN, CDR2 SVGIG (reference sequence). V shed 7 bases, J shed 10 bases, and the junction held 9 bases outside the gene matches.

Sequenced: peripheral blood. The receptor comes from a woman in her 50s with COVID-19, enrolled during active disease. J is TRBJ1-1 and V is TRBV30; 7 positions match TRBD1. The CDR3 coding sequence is TGTGCCTCTGATATGACAGGGAGAGCTTTCTTT. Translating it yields CASDMTGRAFF.